This TCR beta chain was recorded in a study of blood T cell repertoires in COVID-19. This CDR3 contains 13 residues. Looked up from germline, CDR1 is GTSNPN and CDR2 is SVGIG (reference sequence). V lost 3 bases and J 5 bases, leaving 13 bases between the germline ends. Original methodology: The assay estimated nucleated cells by amplifying reference gene primers. Sequenced by immunoSEQ multiplex PCR; TCRdb stores in-frame clones only, minus some. D and trimming come from the DNA, and the V and J calls and clone size come from that table. The sample consists of around 200,000 clones, approximately 83% of them appearing once.

The sequence was obtained from a woman between 35 and 50 years old with active or convalescent COVID-19. The specimen was peripheral blood. J is TRBJ2-5 and V is TRBV30, with D maybe TRBD1 (6 bases). DNA of the CDR3: TGTGCCTGGAGCGTGAGGGGGTTTGAGACCCAGTACTTC. Translating it yields CAWSVRGFETQYF.